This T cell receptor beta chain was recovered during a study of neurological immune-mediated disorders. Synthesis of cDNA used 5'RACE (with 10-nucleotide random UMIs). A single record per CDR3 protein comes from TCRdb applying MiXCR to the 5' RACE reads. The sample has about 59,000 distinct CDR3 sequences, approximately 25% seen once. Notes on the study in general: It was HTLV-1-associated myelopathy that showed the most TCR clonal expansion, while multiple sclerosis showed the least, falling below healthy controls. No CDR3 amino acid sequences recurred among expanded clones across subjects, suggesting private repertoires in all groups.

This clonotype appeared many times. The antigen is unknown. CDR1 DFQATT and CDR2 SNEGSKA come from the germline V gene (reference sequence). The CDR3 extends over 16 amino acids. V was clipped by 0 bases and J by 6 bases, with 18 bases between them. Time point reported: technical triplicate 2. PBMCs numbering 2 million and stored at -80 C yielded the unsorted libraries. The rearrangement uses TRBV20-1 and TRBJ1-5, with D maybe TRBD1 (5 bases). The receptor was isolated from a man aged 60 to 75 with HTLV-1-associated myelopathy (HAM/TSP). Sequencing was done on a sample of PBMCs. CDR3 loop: CSARDLARVLTQPQHF. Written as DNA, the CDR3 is TGCAGTGCTAGAGATCTGGCCAGGGTTCTAACTCAGCCCCAGCATTTT.